This TCR beta chain was found in a study of tumor-infiltrating lymphocytes in primary liver carcinoma. Study overall: Productive TCRbeta read yields ran from roughly 3.65 to 7.13 million per sample and were similar between tissues.

Overall study findings and caveats: Lesser overlap characterized tumor-adjacent and tumor-blood pairs relative to tumor region pairs.

As for this clonotype: Antigen unknown. A read error may account for a junction end that differs from germline.

Germline CDR1 reads SGHDN; CDR2 reads FVKESK. There are 13 residues in the CDR3. From unsorted bulk tissue weighing roughly 18-30 mg, DNA and RNA were co-extracted. None of the patients had received treatment, and all had chronic HBV infection. A constant-region primer served to make TCR beta cDNA from about 0.5 ug total RNA. Slightly modified ARM-PCR with three nested multiplex PCR rounds yielded TCR beta libraries. It was with TRBV1-TRBV30 forward primers and a C-beta reverse primer that the first two PCR rounds were run, at approximately 10 cycles each. TCRdb ran MiXCR on the multiplex PCR reads and lists one entry per CDR3 protein. The sample comprises more than 55,000 distinct CDR3 sequences, less than 75% of which are singletons, and approximately 52% rests with the top ten.

The sequencing sample was made of liver tumor tissue from sampling region 2. Described subset: tumor region T2, inferior pole. The genes are TRBV14 and TRBJ2-7; 10 positions agree with TRBD1. This clonotype was obtained from a man between 35 and 55 years old with primary liver carcinoma and hepatitis B virus infection. CDR3 sequence: CTSSGTGAGEQYF. CDR3 nucleotides: TGTACCAGCAGCGGGACAGGGGCCGGCGAGCAGTACTTC.